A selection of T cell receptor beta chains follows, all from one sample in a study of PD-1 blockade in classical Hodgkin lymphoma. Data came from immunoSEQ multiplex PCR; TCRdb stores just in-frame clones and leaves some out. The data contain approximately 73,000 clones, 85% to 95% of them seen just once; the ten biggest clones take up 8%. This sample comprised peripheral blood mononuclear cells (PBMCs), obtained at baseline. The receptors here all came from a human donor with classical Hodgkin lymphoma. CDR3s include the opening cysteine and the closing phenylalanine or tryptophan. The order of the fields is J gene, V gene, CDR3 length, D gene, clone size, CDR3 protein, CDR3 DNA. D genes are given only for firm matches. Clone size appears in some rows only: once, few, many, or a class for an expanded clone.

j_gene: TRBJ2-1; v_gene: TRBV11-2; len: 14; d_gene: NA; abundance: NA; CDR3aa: CASSLELARNEQFF; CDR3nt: TGTGCCAGCAGCTTAGAGCTAGCACGGAATGAGCAGTTCTTC
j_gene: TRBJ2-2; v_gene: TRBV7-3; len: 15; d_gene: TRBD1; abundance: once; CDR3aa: CASSLDRSPPGELFF; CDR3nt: TGTGCCAGCAGCCTGGACAGGAGCCCCCCCGGGGAGCTGTTTTTT
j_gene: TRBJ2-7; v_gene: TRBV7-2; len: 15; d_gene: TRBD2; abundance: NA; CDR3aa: CASSLARIAGVEQYF; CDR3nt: TGTGCCAGCAGCTTAGCGAGGATAGCGGGAGTCGAGCAGTACTTC
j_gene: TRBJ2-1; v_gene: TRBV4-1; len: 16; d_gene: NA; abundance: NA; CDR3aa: CASSQSSRSSYNEQFF; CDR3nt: TGCGCCAGCAGCCAGTCTAGCAGGAGCTCCTACAATGAGCAGTTCTTC
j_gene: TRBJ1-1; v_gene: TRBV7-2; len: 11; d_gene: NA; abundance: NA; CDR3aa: CASSSAMEAFF; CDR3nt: TGTGCCAGCAGCTCGGCCATGGAAGCTTTCTTT
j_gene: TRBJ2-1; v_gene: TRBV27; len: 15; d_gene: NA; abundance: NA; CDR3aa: CASSLSRSVYNEQFF; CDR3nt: TGTGCCAGCAGTTTAAGCAGGAGCGTCTACAATGAGCAGTTCTTC
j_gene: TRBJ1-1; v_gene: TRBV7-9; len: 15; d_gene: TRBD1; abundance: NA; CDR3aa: CASSSQGAQDTEAFF; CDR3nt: TGTGCCAGCAGCTCGCAGGGGGCGCAAGACACTGAAGCTTTCTTT
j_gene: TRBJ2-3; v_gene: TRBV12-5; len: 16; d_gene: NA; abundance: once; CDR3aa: CASGFSAERNTDTQYF; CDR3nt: TGTGCTAGTGGTTTTTCGGCGGAGCGGAACACAGATACGCAGTATTTT
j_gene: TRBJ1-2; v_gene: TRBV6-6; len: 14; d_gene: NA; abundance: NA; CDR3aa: CASSYRGGYYGYTF; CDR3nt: TGTGCCAGCAGTTACAGGGGTGGATACTATGGCTACACCTTC
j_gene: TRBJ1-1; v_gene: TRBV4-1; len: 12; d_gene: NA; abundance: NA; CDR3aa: CASSQDRGEAFF; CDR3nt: TGCGCCAGCAGCCAAGACCGGGGTGAAGCTTTCTTT
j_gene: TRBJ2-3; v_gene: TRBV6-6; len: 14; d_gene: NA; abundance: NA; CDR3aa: CASRGPGKADTQYF; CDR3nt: TGTGCCAGCAGGGGCCCAGGCAAAGCAGATACGCAGTATTTT
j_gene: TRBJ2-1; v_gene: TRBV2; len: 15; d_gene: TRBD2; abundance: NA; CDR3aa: CASTSGGASYNEQFF; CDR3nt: TGTGCCAGCACCAGCGGGGGGGCCTCCTACAATGAGCAGTTCTTC
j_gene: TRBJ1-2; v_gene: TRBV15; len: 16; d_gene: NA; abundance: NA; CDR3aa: CATSRPYAGGNYGYTF; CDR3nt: TGTGCCACCAGCAGACCTTACGCCGGGGGTAACTATGGCTACACCTTC
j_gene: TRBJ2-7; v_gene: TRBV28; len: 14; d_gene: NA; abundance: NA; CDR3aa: CASGSGTDRYEQYF; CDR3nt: TGTGCCAGCGGGTCCGGGACGGATCGCTACGAGCAGTACTTC
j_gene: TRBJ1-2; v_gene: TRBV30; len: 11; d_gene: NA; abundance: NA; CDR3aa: CAWKRHGGYTF; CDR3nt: TGTGCCTGGAAACGACACGGTGGCTACACCTTC
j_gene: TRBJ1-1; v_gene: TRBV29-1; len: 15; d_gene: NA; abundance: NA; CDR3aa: CSGEGTPLTNTEAFF; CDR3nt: TGCAGCGGTGAGGGGACCCCTCTTACGAACACTGAAGCTTTCTTT
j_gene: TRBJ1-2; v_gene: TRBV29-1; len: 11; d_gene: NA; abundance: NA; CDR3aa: CSVDSYYGYTF; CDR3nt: TGCAGCGTTGATTCTTATTATGGCTACACCTTC
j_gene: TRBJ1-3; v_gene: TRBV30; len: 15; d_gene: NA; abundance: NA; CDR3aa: CAWTRPTGGADTIYF; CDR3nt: TGTGCCTGGACTCGCCCGACAGGAGGAGCGGACACCATATATTTT
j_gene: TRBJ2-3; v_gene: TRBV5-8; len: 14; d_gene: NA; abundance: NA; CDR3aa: CASSSGTRTDTQYF; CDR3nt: TGTGCCAGCAGCTCGGGAACCCGCACAGATACGCAGTATTTT
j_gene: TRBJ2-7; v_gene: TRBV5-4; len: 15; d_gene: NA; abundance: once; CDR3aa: CASSPGAALAYEQYF; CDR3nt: TGTGCCAGCAGCCCCGGAGCGGCGCTGGCCTACGAGCAGTACTTC
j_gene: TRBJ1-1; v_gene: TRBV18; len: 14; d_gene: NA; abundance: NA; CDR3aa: CASSPSTPNTEAFF; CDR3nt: TGTGCCAGCTCACCATCCACACCGAACACTGAAGCTTTCTTT
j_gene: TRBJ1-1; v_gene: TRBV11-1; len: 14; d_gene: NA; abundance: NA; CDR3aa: CASSLVPGATEAFF; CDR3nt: TGTGCCAGCAGCTTAGTCCCAGGGGCCACTGAAGCTTTCTTT
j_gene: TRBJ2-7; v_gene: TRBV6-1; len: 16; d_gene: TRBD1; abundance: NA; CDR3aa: CASSDWTGPFSYEQYF; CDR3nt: TGTGCCAGCAGTGACTGGACAGGACCCTTCTCCTACGAGCAGTACTTC
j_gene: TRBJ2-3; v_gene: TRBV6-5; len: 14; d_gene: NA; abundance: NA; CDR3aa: CASSYSILTDTQYF; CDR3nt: TGTGCCAGCAGTTACTCGATCCTGACAGATACGCAGTATTTT
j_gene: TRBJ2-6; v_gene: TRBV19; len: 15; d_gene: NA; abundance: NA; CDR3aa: CASTSSVSGANVLTF; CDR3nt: TGTGCCAGTACATCCTCAGTCTCTGGGGCCAACGTCCTGACTTTC
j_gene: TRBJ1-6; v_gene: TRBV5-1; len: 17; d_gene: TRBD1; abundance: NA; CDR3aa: CASTTSWTGLEESPLHF; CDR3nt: TGCGCCAGCACCACGTCTTGGACAGGGTTAGAGGAATCACCCCTCCACTTT
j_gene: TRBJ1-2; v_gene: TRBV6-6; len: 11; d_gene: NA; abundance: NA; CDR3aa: CASTHREGYTF; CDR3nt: TGTGCCAGCACTCACAGGGAGGGCTACACCTTC
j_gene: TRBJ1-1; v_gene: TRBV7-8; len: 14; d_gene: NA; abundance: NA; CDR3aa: CASSLGQKNTEAFF; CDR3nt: TGTGCCAGCAGCTTAGGACAGAAGAACACTGAAGCTTTCTTT
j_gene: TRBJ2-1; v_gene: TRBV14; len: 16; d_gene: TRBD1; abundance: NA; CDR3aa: CASSQAGTGVWNEQFF; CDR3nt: TGTGCCAGCAGCCAAGCCGGGACAGGGGTTTGGAATGAGCAGTTCTTC
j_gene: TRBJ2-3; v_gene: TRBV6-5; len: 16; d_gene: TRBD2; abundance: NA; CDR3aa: CASSYVASGSTDTQYF; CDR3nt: TGTGCCAGCAGTTACGTGGCTAGCGGGAGCACAGATACGCAGTATTTT
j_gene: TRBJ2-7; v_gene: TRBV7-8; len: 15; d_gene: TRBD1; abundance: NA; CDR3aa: CASSLEAGGAYEQYF; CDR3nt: TGTGCCAGCAGCTTAGAGGCAGGGGGCGCCTACGAGCAGTACTTC
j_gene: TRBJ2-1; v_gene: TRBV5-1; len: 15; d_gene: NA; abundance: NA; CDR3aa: CASSLVRGAHNEQFF; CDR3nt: TGCGCCAGCAGCTTGGTCCGGGGCGCGCACAATGAGCAGTTCTTC
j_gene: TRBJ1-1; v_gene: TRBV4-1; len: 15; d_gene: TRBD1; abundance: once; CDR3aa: CASSPGTGSNTEAFF; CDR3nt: TGCGCCAGCAGCCCGGGGACAGGGTCGAACACTGAAGCTTTCTTT
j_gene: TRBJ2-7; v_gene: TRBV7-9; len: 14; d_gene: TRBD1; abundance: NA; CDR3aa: CASSFPDRAYEQYF; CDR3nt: TGTGCCAGCAGCTTCCCGGACAGGGCCTACGAGCAGTACTTC
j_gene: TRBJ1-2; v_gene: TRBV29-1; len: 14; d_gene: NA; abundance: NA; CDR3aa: CSVEYQGGDYGYTF; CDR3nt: TGCAGCGTTGAATATCAGGGAGGGGACTATGGCTACACCTTC
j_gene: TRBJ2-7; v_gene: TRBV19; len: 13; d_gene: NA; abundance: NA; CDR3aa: CASSKDNTYEQYF; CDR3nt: TGTGCCAGTAGTAAGGACAATACCTACGAGCAGTACTTC
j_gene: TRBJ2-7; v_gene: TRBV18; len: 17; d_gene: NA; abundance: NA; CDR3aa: CASSPPDIHPSSYEQYF; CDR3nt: TGTGCCAGCTCACCACCGGACATCCACCCGAGCTCCTACGAGCAGTACTTC
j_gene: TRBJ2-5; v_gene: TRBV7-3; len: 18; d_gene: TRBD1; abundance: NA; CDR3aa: CASSSRKPSTGGGETQYF; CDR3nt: TGTGCCAGCAGCTCCCGAAAGCCCTCGACAGGGGGGGGTGAGACCCAGTACTTC
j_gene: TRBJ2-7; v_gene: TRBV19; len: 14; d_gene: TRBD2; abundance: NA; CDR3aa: CASSIRGDPYEQYF; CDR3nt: TGTGCCAGTAGTATCCGGGGGGATCCATACGAGCAGTACTTC
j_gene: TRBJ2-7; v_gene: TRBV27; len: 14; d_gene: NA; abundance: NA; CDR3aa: CASSKSGFSYEQYF; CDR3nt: TGTGCCAGCAGTAAAAGCGGTTTTTCCTACGAGCAGTACTTC
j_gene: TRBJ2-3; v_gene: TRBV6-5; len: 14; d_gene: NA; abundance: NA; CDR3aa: CASSPLGGQDTQYF; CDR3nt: TGTGCCAGCAGCCCCTTGGGAGGACAGGATACGCAGTATTTT
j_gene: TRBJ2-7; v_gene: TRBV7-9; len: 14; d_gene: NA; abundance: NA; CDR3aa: CASSGGAGVGEQYF; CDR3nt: TGTGCCAGCAGCGGCGGGGCAGGGGTGGGCGAGCAGTACTTC
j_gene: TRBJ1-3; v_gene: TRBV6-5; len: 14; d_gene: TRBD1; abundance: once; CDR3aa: CASRRQGVGNTIYF; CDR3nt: TGTGCCAGCAGGCGACAGGGGGTCGGAAACACCATATATTTT
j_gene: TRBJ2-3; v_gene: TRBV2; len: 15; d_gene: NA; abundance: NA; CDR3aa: CASSEQGPAADTQYF; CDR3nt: TGTGCCAGCAGTGAACAGGGGCCCGCCGCAGATACGCAGTATTTT
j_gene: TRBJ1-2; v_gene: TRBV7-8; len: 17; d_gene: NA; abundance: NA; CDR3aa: CASSPRTVPSFNGGYTF; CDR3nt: TGTGCCAGCAGCCCCAGGACAGTGCCCTCCTTTAATGGTGGCTACACCTTC
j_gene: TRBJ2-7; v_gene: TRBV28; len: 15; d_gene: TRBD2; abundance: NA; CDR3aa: CASSSPRGEWYEQYF; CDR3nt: TGTGCCAGCAGCTCCCCACGGGGGGAGTGGTACGAGCAGTACTTC
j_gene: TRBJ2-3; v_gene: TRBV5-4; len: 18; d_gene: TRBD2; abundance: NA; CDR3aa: CASSFPSGRAGGTDTQYF; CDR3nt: TGTGCCAGCAGCTTCCCTAGCGGGAGGGCCGGGGGGACAGATACGCAGTATTTT
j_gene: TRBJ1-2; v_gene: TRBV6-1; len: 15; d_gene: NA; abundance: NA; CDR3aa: CASSEGIGTSYGYTF; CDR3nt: TGTGCCAGCAGTGAAGGAATCGGGACAAGCTATGGCTACACCTTC
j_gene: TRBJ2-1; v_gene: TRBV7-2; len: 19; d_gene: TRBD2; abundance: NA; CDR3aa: CASSDRSGRALLSYNEQFF; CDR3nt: TGTGCCAGCAGCGACCGGAGCGGGAGGGCCTTACTCTCCTACAATGAGCAGTTCTTC
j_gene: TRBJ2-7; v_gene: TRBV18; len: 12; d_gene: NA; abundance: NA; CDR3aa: CASSPSDYEQYF; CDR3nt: TGTGCCAGCTCACCTTCAGACTACGAGCAGTACTTC
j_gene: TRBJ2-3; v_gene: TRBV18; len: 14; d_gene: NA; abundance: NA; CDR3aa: CASSPLRRWDTQYF; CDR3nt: TGTGCCAGCTCACCACTGAGACGATGGGATACGCAGTATTTT
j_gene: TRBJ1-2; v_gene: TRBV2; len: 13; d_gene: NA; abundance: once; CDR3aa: CASSESQVYGYTF; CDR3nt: TGTGCCAGCAGTGAATCACAGGTTTATGGCTACACCTTC
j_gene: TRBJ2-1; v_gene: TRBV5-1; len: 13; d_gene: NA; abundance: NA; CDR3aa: CASSLAGNNEQFF; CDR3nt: TGCGCCAGCAGCTTGGCCGGAAACAATGAGCAGTTCTTC
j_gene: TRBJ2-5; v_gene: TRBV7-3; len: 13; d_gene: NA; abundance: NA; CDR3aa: CASSLTIQETQYF; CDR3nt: TGTGCCAGCAGCTTAACCATACAAGAGACCCAGTACTTC